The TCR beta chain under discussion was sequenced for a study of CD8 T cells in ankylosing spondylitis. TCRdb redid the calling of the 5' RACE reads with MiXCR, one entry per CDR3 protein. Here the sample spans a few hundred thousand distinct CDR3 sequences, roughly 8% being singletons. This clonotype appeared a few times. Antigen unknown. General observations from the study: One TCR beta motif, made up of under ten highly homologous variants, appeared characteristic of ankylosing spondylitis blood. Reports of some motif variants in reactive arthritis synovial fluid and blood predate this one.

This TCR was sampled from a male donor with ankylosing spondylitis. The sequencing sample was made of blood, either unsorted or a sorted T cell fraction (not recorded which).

DNA for the CDR3: TGTGCCAGCAGCCCGGTACAGGGAGGGGAGACCCAGTACTTC. It is translated as CASSPVQGGETQYF. V usage is TRBV11-2 and J usage is TRBJ2-5; D possibly corresponds to TRBD2 (7 bases). V was clipped by 5 bases and J by 5 bases, with 15 bases between them. Germline V CDR1 and CDR2: SGHAT, FQNNGV. The CDR3 runs to 14 residues.